The rows below give T cell receptor beta chains drawn from one sample of a study of blood T cells in healthy people across ages. In TCRdb, the 5' RACE reads were re-called with MiXCR into one record per CDR3 protein. Here the sample spans about 1,800,000 distinct CDR3 sequences, 28% being singletons. Sequencing used blood. These receptors came from a woman aged 25 to 39 in good health. CDR3s include the opening cysteine and the closing phenylalanine or tryptophan.

j_call: TRBJ1-5; v_call: TRBV28; cdr3_aa: CASSLRASNQPQHF
j_call: TRBJ1-2; v_call: TRBV11-2; cdr3_aa: CASSLGVGPFDYGYTF
j_call: TRBJ2-4; v_call: TRBV13; cdr3_aa: CASSLTQGLAKNIQYF
j_call: TRBJ2-7; v_call: TRBV5-1; cdr3_aa: CASSQLGRIYEQYF
j_call: TRBJ1-2; v_call: TRBV7-9; cdr3_aa: CASSHSAGTGDGYTF
j_call: TRBJ2-2; v_call: TRBV6-5; cdr3_aa: CASEGGRELFF
j_call: TRBJ2-1; v_call: TRBV12-3/TRBV12-4; cdr3_aa: CASRGRSTYNEQFF
j_call: TRBJ2-7; v_call: TRBV5-5; cdr3_aa: CASSPLTSGGAYEQYF
j_call: TRBJ2-7; v_call: TRBV12-3/TRBV12-4; cdr3_aa: CASSDPGASDEQYF
j_call: TRBJ2-1; v_call: TRBV7-2; cdr3_aa: CASSLSGARTEEQFF
j_call: TRBJ2-7; v_call: TRBV29-1; cdr3_aa: CSVGTSGSEQYF
j_call: TRBJ2-7; v_call: TRBV12-3/TRBV12-4; cdr3_aa: CASSLRYPYEQYF
j_call: TRBJ1-1; v_call: TRBV5-6; cdr3_aa: CASSLAAGLMNTEAFF
j_call: TRBJ2-1; v_call: TRBV9; cdr3_aa: CASSPSGIYNEQFF
j_call: TRBJ2-7; v_call: TRBV2; cdr3_aa: CASSEGVTGLHEQYF
j_call: TRBJ1-1; v_call: TRBV7-2; cdr3_aa: CASSLATPEAFF
j_call: TRBJ2-7; v_call: TRBV20-1; cdr3_aa: CSARDFGLSGRAAEQYF
j_call: TRBJ1-6; v_call: TRBV5-1; cdr3_aa: CASRQGYRNSPLHF
j_call: TRBJ2-1; v_call: TRBV7-7; cdr3_aa: CASSLLLANEQFF
j_call: TRBJ2-1; v_call: TRBV2; cdr3_aa: CASSGRAGGTYNEQFF
j_call: TRBJ1-1; v_call: TRBV24-1; cdr3_aa: CATEKNTEAFF
j_call: NA; v_call: TRBV6-5; cdr3_aa: CATSDSDPSTDEQYF
j_call: TRBJ1-1; v_call: TRBV20-1; cdr3_aa: CSARDPRSGTEAFF
j_call: TRBJ2-1; v_call: TRBV6-5; cdr3_aa: CASSYSRTREWDEQFF
j_call: TRBJ2-7; v_call: TRBV10-3; cdr3_aa: CAISPVQQGYEQYF
j_call: TRBJ2-7; v_call: TRBV20-1; cdr3_aa: CSARDMIGLAGGPSYEQYF
j_call: TRBJ1-2; v_call: TRBV7-9; cdr3_aa: CASSPRSGTALNGYTF
j_call: TRBJ1-5; v_call: TRBV27; cdr3_aa: CASSLQGARQPRHF
j_call: TRBJ2-7; v_call: TRBV6-6; cdr3_aa: CASRSGASEQYF
j_call: TRBJ1-1; v_call: TRBV20-1; cdr3_aa: CSAISLQGLDTEAFF
j_call: TRBJ2-5; v_call: TRBV12-3/TRBV12-4; cdr3_aa: CASILLETQYF
j_call: TRBJ2-5; v_call: TRBV28; cdr3_aa: CASSQGGAGETQYF
j_call: TRBJ1-2; v_call: TRBV20-1; cdr3_aa: CSARIQGNYGYTF
j_call: TRBJ1-2; v_call: TRBV5-1; cdr3_aa: CASSLVYAGTSYGYTF
j_call: TRBJ2-3; v_call: TRBV12-3/TRBV12-4; cdr3_aa: CASSPLAGASNTDTQYF
j_call: TRBJ1-1; v_call: TRBV5-1; cdr3_aa: CASSLEARIEAFF
j_call: TRBJ2-4; v_call: TRBV10-3; cdr3_aa: CAAGVQEYGQYF
j_call: TRBJ1-5; v_call: TRBV12-3/TRBV12-4; cdr3_aa: CASSLDRQPNQPQHF
j_call: TRBJ2-1; v_call: TRBV7-9; cdr3_aa: CASSLGGRRWEKNEQFF
j_call: TRBJ2-1; v_call: TRBV12-3/TRBV12-4; cdr3_aa: CASRDRVNEQFF
j_call: TRBJ2-1; v_call: TRBV14; cdr3_aa: CASSPIGGGQGAYNEQFF
j_call: TRBJ2-7; v_call: TRBV5-1; cdr3_aa: CASSLNSDSHYEQYF
j_call: TRBJ1-1; v_call: TRBV6-2/TRBV6-3; cdr3_aa: CASSYEIGGASPSTEAFF
j_call: TRBJ2-3; v_call: TRBV7-3; cdr3_aa: CASGLDGANTQYF
j_call: TRBJ1-5; v_call: TRBV9; cdr3_aa: CASSVGDFNQPQHF
j_call: TRBJ2-3; v_call: TRBV7-2; cdr3_aa: CASSLDGAGGSDTQYF
j_call: TRBJ2-1; v_call: TRBV20-1; cdr3_aa: CSARDLRGASYNEQFF
j_call: TRBJ1-5; v_call: TRBV10-2; cdr3_aa: CASSEGGQGSVLHF